This TCR beta chain was sequenced in a study of shared clonotypes between healthy human individuals. Study-wide results and limits: Generally, naive subsets (rather than memory subsets) showed larger estimated richness. For naive CD4 cells, 4% to 6% of clonotypes were shared across a few donors.

The table lists this clone with a count of one. The antigen is undetermined. Sequencing was performed with immunoSEQ multiplex PCR; in TCRdb, only in-frame clones are kept and a portion is missing. This sample yields 2 million to 3 million clones, of which approximately 93% are seen a single time; roughly 0.36% belongs to the top ten. Germline loops: CDR1 LNHDA, CDR2 SQIVND (reference sequence). With 2 bases removed from V and 6 bases from J, the gap between germline ends came to 20 bases. This CDR3 is built from 17 residues. The rearrangement uses TRBV19 and TRBJ1-5, with D perhaps TRBD1 (6 bases). The receptor comes from a man younger than 35 in good health. Some clones in this sample may be carry-over from other donors' samples. The sample was naive CD4+ T cells from PBMCs. Subset described: CD45RA+ positively selected. CDR3 in amino acids: CASSINAGAGRGQPQHF. In DNA, the CDR3 is TGTGCCAGTAGTATAAACGCAGGGGCGGGGCGGGGTCAGCCCCAGCATTTT.